This is a list of T cell receptor beta chains from one sample in a study of blood T cells in healthy people across ages. TCRdb re-called the 5' RACE reads through MiXCR, storing one row per CDR3 protein. The table includes about 800,000 distinct CDR3 sequences, about 62% detected once. Sequencing used blood. These receptors came from a man aged 25-40 years in good health. Each CDR3 is given with its conserved first and last residue. The order of the fields is CDR3 protein, CDR3 DNA, V gene, D gene, J gene, clone size. D genes are given only for firm matches. Where a row states a size, it is once, few, many or the class of an expanded clone; other rows omit it.

CASSPLGGGRPGNEQFF,TGTGCCAGCAGCCCCTTGGGGGGGGGTCGTCCTGGCAATGAGCAGTTCTTC,TRBV5-6,TRBD2,TRBJ2-1,NA
CASSPPVWGRGRYEQYF,TGTGCCAGCAGCCCCCCTGTCTGGGGCAGGGGACGCTACGAGCAGTACTTC,TRBV7-9,NA,TRBJ2-7,NA
CSATTEGTQYF,TGCAGTGCTACCACCGAAGGGACCCAGTACTTC,TRBV20-1,NA,TRBJ2-5,NA
CASSVKVTTEAFF,TGTGCCAGCAGTGTAAAGGTAACCACTGAAGCTTTCTTT,TRBV12-3/TRBV12-4,NA,TRBJ1-1,NA
CSVERRSEQYF,TGCAGCGTTGAACGCCGTTCCGAGCAGTACTTC,TRBV29-1,NA,TRBJ2-7,NA
CASSQNPREKLFF,TGTGCCAGCAGCCAAAACCCGAGGGAAAAACTGTTTTTT,TRBV14,NA,TRBJ1-4,NA
CASSATGFQDTQYF,TGTGCCAGCAGCGCGACAGGGTTTCAAGATACGCAGTATTTT,TRBV9,TRBD1,TRBJ2-3,few
CSARVYPGGAYNEQFF,TGCAGTGCTAGAGTCTACCCGGGAGGAGCCTACAATGAGCAGTTCTTC,TRBV20-1,TRBD2,TRBJ2-1,NA
CASSLARMGQGSDTQYF,TGTGCCAGCAGCTTAGCCCGAATGGGACAGGGTTCAGATACGCAGTATTTT,TRBV7-6,TRBD1,TRBJ2-3,NA
CASGSEAGTTDTRYF,TGTGCCAGCGGCTCCGAAGCGGGGACCACAGATACGCGGTATTTT,TRBV7-9,TRBD2,TRBJ2-3,NA
CASSLFKNTGELFF,TGTGCCAGCAGTTTATTTAAGAACACCGGGGAGCTGTTTTTT,TRBV27,NA,TRBJ2-2,NA
CASSEREYGYTF,TGTGCCAGCTCAGAGAGGGAATATGGCTACACCTTC,TRBV7-9,NA,TRBJ1-2,NA
CASSLNSLATKNIQYF,TGCGCCAGCAGCTTGAACAGTCTAGCTACGAAAAACATTCAGTACTTC,TRBV5-1,NA,TRBJ2-4,NA
CASSPGVVPNEQFF,TGTGCCAGCAGCCCTGGGGTTGTCCCCAATGAGCAGTTCTTC,TRBV27,NA,TRBJ2-1,NA
CASSVTSEYYEQYF,TGTGCCAGCAGTGTGACTAGCGAGTACTACGAGCAGTACTTC,TRBV28,TRBD2,TRBJ2-7,once
CASILESGLAGAYEQYF,TGTGCCAGCATCTTAGAGAGCGGCCTAGCGGGGGCCTACGAGCAGTACTTC,TRBV6-6,TRBD2,TRBJ2-7,NA
CASSLRSGTSRTNEQFF,TGTGCCAGCAGTCTCCGTTCCGGGACTAGCCGAACTAATGAGCAGTTCTTC,TRBV14,TRBD2,TRBJ2-1,NA
CASSWRVNEQFF,TGTGCCAGCAGCTGGAGGGTCAATGAGCAGTTCTTC,TRBV5-5,NA,TRBJ2-1,NA
CAISFTRSSGANVLTF,TGTGCCATCAGTTTCACAAGGAGCTCTGGGGCCAACGTCCTGACTTTC,TRBV10-3,NA,TRBJ2-6,NA
CASSWDWGGEQYF,TGTGCCAGCAGCTGGGACTGGGGCGGCGAGCAGTACTTC,TRBV7-3,NA,TRBJ2-7,NA
CANSSGSDTQYF,TGTGCCAACAGCTCAGGGTCAGATACGCAGTATTTT,TRBV7-2,NA,TRBJ2-3,NA
CASSQGTSGSDTQYF,TGTGCCAGCAGCCAAGGGACTAGCGGATCAGATACGCAGTATTTT,TRBV3-1,TRBD2,TRBJ2-3,NA
CASSGLAASSYNEQFF,TGTGCCAGCAGTGGACTAGCGGCCTCCTCCTACAATGAGCAGTTCTTC,TRBV6-6,TRBD2,TRBJ2-1,NA
CASSPGHRNSPLHF,TGTGCCAGCAGTCCGGGACACAGAAATTCACCCCTCCACTTT,TRBV28,NA,TRBJ1-6,NA
CASIEGYNEQFF,TGTGCCAGCATCGAGGGCTACAATGAGCAGTTCTTC,TRBV12-3/TRBV12-4,NA,TRBJ2-1,few
CASSQDIGGLAGEQYF,TGTGCCAGCAGCCAAGATATCGGCGGGCTAGCGGGCGAGCAGTACTTC,TRBV4-2,TRBD2,TRBJ2-7,once
CASSTISGSYEQFF,TGTGCCAGCAGTACGATTAGCGGGAGTTATGAGCAGTTCTTC,TRBV6-6,TRBD2,TRBJ2-1,NA
CSVESRHNYGYTF,TGCAGCGTTGAAAGCCGGCACAATTATGGCTACACCTTC,TRBV29-1,NA,TRBJ1-2,few
CASSIGTERGYTF,TGTGCCAGCTCCATAGGGACAGAAAGAGGCTACACCTTC,TRBV18,TRBD1,TRBJ1-2,NA
CASSQEDGSTDTQYF,TGCGCCAGCAGCCAAGAGGATGGAAGCACAGATACGCAGTATTTT,TRBV4-3,NA,TRBJ2-3,NA
CASSPRGPSGRYSYKQYF,TGTGCCAGCTCACCGCGTGGGCCTAGCGGGAGGTACTCCTATAAGCAGTACTTC,TRBV18,TRBD2,TRBJ2-7,NA
CASSTSLGLSGYEQYF,TGTGCCAGCAGTACAAGTCTTGGCCTCTCCGGCTACGAGCAGTACTTC,TRBV12-3/TRBV12-4,NA,TRBJ2-7,NA
CASSLSGRLPDTQYF,TGCGCCAGCAGCTTGTCCGGCAGACTCCCAGATACGCAGTATTTT,TRBV5-1,NA,TRBJ2-3,NA
CSARRTEGGPDTQYF,TGCAGTGCCCGACGGACCGAAGGGGGGCCAGATACGCAGTATTTT,TRBV20-1,NA,TRBJ2-3,NA
CATSSDDTGTGDEQYF,TGTGCCACCAGCAGCGACGACACCGGGACAGGGGACGAGCAGTACTTC,TRBV15,TRBD1,TRBJ2-7,NA
CASSQVFQGRRSTDTQYF,TGTGCCAGCAGCCAAGTCTTCCAGGGAAGGCGATCTACCGATACGCAGTATTTT,TRBV3-1,NA,TRBJ2-3,few
CASSLVGTGDYNEQFF,TGCGCCAGCAGCTTGGTCGGGACAGGGGATTACAATGAGCAGTTCTTC,TRBV5-1,TRBD1,TRBJ2-1,NA
CASSGGPGTYYEQYF,TGTGCCAGCAGCGGTGGCCCGGGAACCTATTACGAGCAGTACTTC,TRBV7-2,NA,TRBJ2-7,NA
CASSLRAGQGFVEQYF,TGCGCCAGCAGCTTGCGCGCGGGACAGGGGTTCGTGGAGCAGTACTTC,TRBV5-1,TRBD1,TRBJ2-5,NA
CSASAIGSTFASTDTQYF,TGCAGTGCTAGTGCTATCGGTTCTACTTTTGCTAGCACAGATACGCAGTATTTT,TRBV20-1,NA,TRBJ2-3,NA
CAISEGDTGELFF,TGTGCCATCAGTGAAGGGGACACCGGGGAGCTGTTTTTT,TRBV10-3,NA,TRBJ2-2,NA
CASSTLPKGRNYGYTF,TGTGCCAGTAGTACGCTCCCGAAGGGACGGAACTATGGCTACACCTTC,TRBV19,NA,TRBJ1-2,NA
CASSLHRGGEETQYF,TGTGCCAGCAGCTTACATCGGGGGGGGGAAGAGACCCAGTACTTC,TRBV7-2,TRBD2,TRBJ2-5,few
CASSPMGSGSRDTQYF,TGTGCCAGCAGCCCAATGGGGAGCGGGAGCAGAGATACGCAGTATTTT,TRBV4-2,TRBD2,TRBJ2-3,NA
CSARDPTTSGLNEQYF,TGCAGTGCTAGAGATCCGACGACTAGCGGGTTAAATGAGCAGTACTTC,TRBV20-1,TRBD2,TRBJ2-5,NA
CASSSIQESPLHF,TGTGCCAGCAGTTCCATACAGGAATCACCCCTCCACTTT,TRBV7-9,NA,TRBJ1-6,once
CAWSSNRGLAPPVRVGEQFF,TGTGCCTGGAGTAGTAATCGCGGACTAGCGCCTCCGGTTCGGGTTGGGGAGCAGTTCTTC,TRBV30,TRBD2,TRBJ2-1,NA
CSAGTKEPLAGVAVLYEQYF,TGCAGTGCTGGGACCAAGGAACCTCTAGCGGGCGTCGCGGTCCTCTACGAGCAGTACTTC,TRBV20-1,TRBD2,TRBJ2-7,NA
CASSQDTSRKLFF,TGTGCCAGCAGCCAAGATACGTCCAGGAAACTGTTTTTT,TRBV14,NA,TRBJ1-4,NA
CASSEASWFGYEQFF,TGTGCCAGCAGTGAAGCGTCCTGGTTCGGCTATGAGCAGTTCTTC,TRBV6-1,NA,TRBJ2-1,NA
CASRETSSYNEQFF,TGTGCCAGCAGAGAAACGAGCTCCTACAATGAGCAGTTCTTC,TRBV2,NA,TRBJ2-1,NA
CASSEDRSTGETQYF,TGTGCCAGCAGTGAAGACCGATCGACGGGGGAGACCCAGTACTTC,TRBV2,NA,TRBJ2-5,NA
CSASPDGEGADTQYF,TGCAGTGCTAGTCCCGACGGGGAGGGGGCAGATACGCAGTATTTT,TRBV20-1,NA,TRBJ2-3,NA
CSARDLRQEETQYF,TGCAGTGCTAGAGATCTTAGACAGGAAGAGACCCAGTACTTC,TRBV20-1,NA,TRBJ2-5,NA